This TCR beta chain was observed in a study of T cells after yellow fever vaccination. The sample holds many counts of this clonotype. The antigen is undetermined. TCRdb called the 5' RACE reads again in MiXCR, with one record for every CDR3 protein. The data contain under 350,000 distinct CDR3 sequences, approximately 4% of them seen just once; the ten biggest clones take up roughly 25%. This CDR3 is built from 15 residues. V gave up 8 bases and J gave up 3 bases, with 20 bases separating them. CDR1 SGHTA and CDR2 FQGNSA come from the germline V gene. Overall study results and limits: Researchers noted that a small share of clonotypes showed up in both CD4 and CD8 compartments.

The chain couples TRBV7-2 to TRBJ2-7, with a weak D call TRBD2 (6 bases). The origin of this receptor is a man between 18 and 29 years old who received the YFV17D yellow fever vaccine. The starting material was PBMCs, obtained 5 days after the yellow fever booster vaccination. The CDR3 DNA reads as TGTGCCAGCCGAACCGGCGGGGCGATGGACTACGAGCAGTACTTC. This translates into CASRTGGAMDYEQYF.